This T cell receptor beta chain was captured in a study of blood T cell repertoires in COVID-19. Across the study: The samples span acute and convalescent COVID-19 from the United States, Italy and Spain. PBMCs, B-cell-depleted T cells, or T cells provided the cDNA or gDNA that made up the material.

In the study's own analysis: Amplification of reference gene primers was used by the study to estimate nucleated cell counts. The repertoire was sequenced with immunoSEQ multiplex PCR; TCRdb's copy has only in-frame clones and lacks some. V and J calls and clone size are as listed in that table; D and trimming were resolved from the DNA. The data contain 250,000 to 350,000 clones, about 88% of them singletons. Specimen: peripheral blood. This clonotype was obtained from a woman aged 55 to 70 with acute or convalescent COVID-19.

This CDR3 reads CASSPGQKVDGYTF. In DNA, the CDR3 is TGCGCCAGCAGCCCGGGACAGAAAGTGGATGGCTACACCTTC. The chain has TRBV5-1 and TRBJ1-2; 7 bases are shared with TRBD1. Germline V CDR1 and CDR2: SGHRS, YFSETQ. V lost 4 bases, J lost 6 bases, and 9 bases stayed unmatched. The CDR3 consists of 14 residues.